This T cell receptor (beta chain) was identified during a study of control samples from healthy donors and cancer patients. Germline-derived CDR1 and CDR2 are MGHRA and YSYEKL. The CDR3 spans 14 residues. V lost 4 bases to trimming and J lost 4 bases, with 12 bases between them. TCRdb's table, derived via immunoSEQ multiplex PCR, lists solely in-frame clones and lacks some. The data show under 150,000 clones, about nine tenths seen once. The chain employs TRBV4-1 and TRBJ2-3; D unclear. The origin of this receptor is a man aged 35 to 55 in good health. The sequenced material came from blood. This CDR3 is CASSRSIQADTQYF. The CDR3 DNA follows: TGCGCCAGCAGCCGTTCGATCCAGGCAGATACGCAGTATTTT.